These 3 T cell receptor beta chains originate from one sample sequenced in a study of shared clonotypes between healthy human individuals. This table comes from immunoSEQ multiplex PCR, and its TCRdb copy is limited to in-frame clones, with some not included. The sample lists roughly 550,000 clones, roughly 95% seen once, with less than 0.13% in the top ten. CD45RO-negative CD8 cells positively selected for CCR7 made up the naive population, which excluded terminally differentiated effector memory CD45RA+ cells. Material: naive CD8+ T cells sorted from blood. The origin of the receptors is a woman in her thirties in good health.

The CDR3 protein is CASSQQLGREQYF. The CDR3 DNA is TGCGCCAGCAGCCAACAGTTAGGGCGCGAGCAGTACTTC. The chain employs TRBV4-1 and TRBJ2-7; D is uncertain. Per germline, CDR1 MGHRA and CDR2 YSYEKL. The CDR3 covers 13 residues. Trimming stripped 2 bases from V and 6 bases from J, with 11 bases between.

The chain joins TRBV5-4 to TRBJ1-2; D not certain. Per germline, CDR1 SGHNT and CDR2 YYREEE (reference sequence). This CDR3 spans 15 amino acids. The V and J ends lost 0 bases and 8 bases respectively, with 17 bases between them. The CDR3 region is CASSLEFWRRNGYTF. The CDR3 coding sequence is TGTGCCAGCAGCTTGGAGTTCTGGAGACGGAACGGCTACACCTTC.

In nucleotides, the CDR3 is TGTGCCAGCAGCTTCCGGATTGGGTTGAGTGAGCGGGAGGCTAGGTACGAGCAGTACTTC. Protein sequence: CASSFRIGLSEREARYEQYF. The chain has TRBV28 and TRBJ2-7; 9 bases match TRBD2. The junction had 25 bases not matched to a gene; V was cut back by 6 bases and J by 4 bases. Germline V gene data show CDR1 as MDHEN and CDR2 as SYDVKM. The CDR3 sequence is 20 residues long.